This T cell receptor beta chain was captured in a study of graft-versus-host responses after intestinal transplantation. V lost 4 bases to trimming and J lost 2 bases, with 3 bases between them. The CDR3 has 11 residues. Germline CDR1 and CDR2: MNHEY and SMNVEV (reference sequence). Assay used: immunoSEQ multiplex PCR; TCRdb lists only in-frame clones, some missing. The sample shows roughly 50,000 clones, 80% to 95% of them seen only once. Only a few counts were recorded for this clone. Its antigen remains unidentified. The starting material was unstimulated CD4+ T cells sorted from spleen or lymph node cells, obtained before transplant. This chain uses TRBV27 with TRBJ2-7; D gene ambiguous. This sequence was found in a human donor who was the organ donor for an intestinal transplant. CDR3 sequence: CASSSPYEQYF. The DNA of the CDR3 is TGTGCCAGCAGTTCCCCCTACGAGCAGTACTTC.